Presented here are 4 T cell receptor beta chains from one specimen sequenced in a study of beta chain features in type 1 diabetes. The study reverse transcribed the entire isolated RNA, so it sequenced expressed TCRB transcripts. The table came from immunoSEQ multiplex PCR; TCRdb's copy has only in-frame clones and leaves some out. The table has just over 450,000 clones, 30% seen once. Sequencing input: naive CD4+ T cells from blood. The receptors come from a young man in good health.

This clone was seen only a few times. The chain recombines TRBV4-1 with TRBJ1-2; no firm D call. There are 14 residues in the CDR3. The ends were cut back, 4 bases at V and 6 bases at J, with 15 bases in the middle. Germline V gives CDR1 MGHRA, CDR2 YSYEKL. CDR3 bases: TGCGCCAGCAGCCGACCCCTTGTCAATGATGGCTACACCTTC. It yields the protein CASSRPLVNDGYTF.

V is TRBV7-8 and J is TRBJ1-4; maybe TRBD1 (6 bases). The germline V gene has CDR1 SGHVS and CDR2 FQNEAQ. CDR3 length: 15 residues. V was trimmed by 3 bases and J by 7 bases, leaving 15 bases between them. In nucleotides, the CDR3 is TGTGCCAGCAGCTTTAATCAGGGGAGAGGTGAAAAACTGTTTTTT. This encodes CASSFNQGRGEKLFF.

The gene calls are TRBV9 and TRBJ1-1; D ambiguous. This CDR3 is built from 12 residues. The V end lost 4 bases, the J end lost 6 bases, and 10 bases lay between the germline ends. Germline CDR1 is SGDLS and CDR2 is YYNGEE. CDR3 in DNA: TGTGCCAGCAGCTCGGGTAGTTCTGAAGCTTTCTTT. Its translation: CASSSGSSEAFF.

J is TRBJ2-1 and V is TRBV18; D is unclear. CDR1 is KGHSH and CDR2 is LQKENI in the germline V gene. CDR3 length equals 15 residues. V dropped 2 bases and J dropped 4 bases, with 12 bases sitting between them. CDR3 coding DNA: TGTGCCAGCTCACCAGCAGGCCAAAATTACAATGAGCAGTTCTTC. Translated, it gives CASSPAGQNYNEQFF.